This entry lists 28 T cell receptor beta chains sequenced from one sample in a study of patients and donors after allogeneic stem cell transplantation. TCRdb re-called the RT-PCR reads with MiXCR, one entry per CDR3 protein. The table shows roughly 250,000 distinct CDR3 sequences, with 13% to 15% occurring only once. The sample comprised blood, either unsorted or a sorted T cell fraction (not recorded which). These receptor sequences come from a human donor who was either an allogeneic HSCT recipient or a stem cell or donor lymphocyte infusion donor (not recorded which). It is not recorded whose cells these are; they may come from a transplant donor.

This clonotype was counted a few times. The rearrangement uses TRBV7-2 and TRBJ2-3; 7 bases match TRBD2. The V gene's germline CDR1 is SGHTA and CDR2 FQGNSA. The CDR3 totals 16 residues. Trimming cost V 1 base and J 5 bases; bases outside gene matches: 9. The DNA of the CDR3 is TGTGCCAGCAGCTTAGAGCGGGGATGGGTCCAAGATACGCAGTATTTT. Its translation: CASSLERGWVQDTQYF.

The chain employs TRBV5-6 and TRBJ2-3; D perhaps matches TRBD2 (6 bases). This CDR3 region has 15 residues. Trimming cost V 0 bases and J 5 bases, with 13 bases left between them. Germline V gene sequence: CDR1 SGHDT, CDR2 YYEEEE. CDR3 loop: CASSLGLLARDTQYF. Here the CDR3 DNA reads TGTGCCAGCAGCTTGGGGCTGCTAGCGCGAGATACGCAGTATTTT.

This clonotype was seen only a few times. The chain uses TRBV29-1 and TRBJ2-5, with 7 bases matching TRBD2. With 7 bases clipped from V and 5 bases from J, the junction kept 10 bases outside the gene matches. Germline V gene data show CDR1 as SQVTM and CDR2 as ANQGSEA. The CDR3 has 13 residues. This CDR3 reads CSAQPAGVETQYF. The CDR3 DNA sequence: TGCAGCGCCCAACCCGCGGGGGTGGAGACCCAGTACTTC.

This clonotype was observed many times. The chain employs TRBV27 and TRBJ1-3, with unresolved D. Trimming stripped 3 bases from V and 2 bases from J, with 8 bases between. The CDR3 sequence is 14 residues long. Germline lookup yields CDR1 MNHEY and CDR2 SMNVEV (reference sequence). The CDR3 DNA reads TGTGCCAGCAGTTTTAAGGCAACTGGAAACACCATATATTTT. Translated, it gives CASSFKATGNTIYF.

This clonotype was picked up a small number of times. The chain is built from TRBV16 and TRBJ2-7; D possibly uses TRBD1 or TRBD2 (5 bases each). V was pared by 4 bases and J by 3 bases, with 10 bases between. Germline-derived CDR1 and CDR2 are KGHSY and FQNENV. This CDR3 region has 13 residues. The CDR3 DNA is TGTGCCAGCAGCCTGGGACGGGGCTACGAGCAGTACTTC. Protein sequence: CASSLGRGYEQYF.

The chain joins TRBV6-1 to TRBJ1-3; 8 bases are a match to TRBD1. The CDR3 contains 15 residues. J lost 2 bases, V lost 6 bases, and 6 bases had no gene match. Germline V gene data show CDR1 as MNHNS and CDR2 as SASEGT. CDR3 region: CASRRTGGAGNTIYF. The CDR3 region has the DNA TGTGCCAGCAGACGAACAGGGGGGGCTGGAAACACCATATATTTT.

This clonotype was observed at least ten times. The rearrangement uses TRBV4-3 and TRBJ1-1; 9 bases agree with TRBD1. The ends lost 0 bases at V and 0 bases at J; junction bases unmatched: 2. The CDR3 is 16 residues long. Germline values: CDR1 LGHNA, CDR2 YSLEER. The DNA for the CDR3 is TGCGCCAGCAGCCAAGAAAACAGGGGGCTGAACACTGAAGCTTTCTTT. This codes for CASSQENRGLNTEAFF.

A few counts support this clonotype. The rearrangement uses TRBV7-8 and TRBJ2-7, with D possibly being TRBD2 (5 bases). There are 15 residues in the CDR3. V dropped 3 bases and J dropped 3 bases, with 15 bases sitting between them. Germline-derived CDR1 and CDR2 are SGHVS and FQNEAQ. In DNA, the CDR3 is TGTGCCAGCAGCTTTAGTCCCCCACGGGACTACGAGCAGTACTTC. Amino acids: CASSFSPPRDYEQYF.

In this sample, this clonotype turned up a few times. V gene TRBV28 combines with J gene TRBJ1-2, with a possible D match to TRBD1 (6 bases). Germline V gene lookup returns CDR1 MDHEN and CDR2 SYDVKM. This CDR3 region has 16 residues. Trimming cost V 4 bases and J 10 bases, with 25 bases left between them. DNA for the CDR3: TGTGCCAGCAGTTCCGGGGCCCTGACAGGAAAGGACGACTACACCTTC. Amino acid sequence: CASSSGALTGKDDYTF.

This rearrangement joins TRBV25-1 to TRBJ2-3; TRBD2 might be the D (6 bases). V was trimmed by 5 bases and J by 4 bases, leaving 13 bases between them. This CDR3 comprises 14 residues. Germline V gives CDR1 MGHDK, CDR2 SYGVNS. The CDR3 nucleotides are TGTGCCAGCAGTCGGGACTTTATGCCAGATACGCAGTATTTT. Translating gives CASSRDFMPDTQYF.

The chain joins TRBV30 to TRBJ2-2, with 11 bases matching TRBD2. Germline V CDR1 and CDR2: GTSNPN, SVGIG (reference sequence). The V and J ends lost 2 bases and 1 base, in that order; junction bases with no gene match: 3. The CDR3 totals 16 residues. CDR3 coding DNA: TGTGCCTGGAGTAAAGGGACTAGCGGGAACACCGGGGAGCTGTTTTTT. Encoded protein: CAWSKGTSGNTGELFF.

This clonotype was observed a handful of times. CDR3 protein: CSASEDRVSYGYTF. CDR3 DNA: TGCAGTGCCAGCGAGGACAGAGTTAGCTATGGCTACACCTTC. This chain uses TRBV20-1 with TRBJ1-2; weak D call: TRBD1 (6 bases). The germline CDR1 and CDR2 sequences are DFQATT and SNEGSKA (reference sequence). Trimming shortened V by 6 bases and J by 4 bases, and 18 bases separated the two germline ends. CDR3 length equals 14 residues.

V usage is TRBV19 and J usage is TRBJ1-1; 9 nucleotides agree with TRBD1. Germline CDR1 is LNHDA and CDR2 is SQIVND (reference sequence). Unmatched junction bases numbered 11, after V lost 5 bases and J lost 4 bases. The CDR3 sequence is 16 residues long. The CDR3 region has the DNA TGTGCCAGTAGTGTCGGACAGGGGCCCGAGTCCACTGAAGCTTTCTTT. Protein sequence: CASSVGQGPESTEAFF.

The table lists this clonotype with a few counts. The chain carries TRBV5-6 and TRBJ2-7; TRBD2 matches at 10 bases. V dropped 2 bases and J dropped 4; count of bases not matched to a gene: 9. The CDR3 runs 16 residues. CDR1 and CDR2 from the germline V gene are SGHDT and YYEEEE. The CDR3, as DNA: TGTGCCAGCAGCTTCCTCCCAGCGGGGGGGCCGTACGAGCAGTACTTC. Protein product: CASSFLPAGGPYEQYF.

The CDR3 coding sequence is TGTGCCAGCAGCTTTTCCGGCTACACCTTC. This codes for CASSFSGYTF. The chain links TRBV21-1 to TRBJ1-2. TRBV21-1 is listed as a pseudogene. This CDR3 region has 10 residues.

This chain joins TRBV7-3 and TRBJ2-6; 8 bases line up with TRBD2. The CDR3 has 18 residues. V was pared by 2 bases and J by 0 bases, with 6 bases of the junction left unmatched. Germline V gene lookup returns CDR1 SGHTA and CDR2 FQGTGA. The CDR3 loop is CASSLSGSGGSGANVLTF. DNA of the CDR3: TGTGCCAGCAGCTTATCGGGCAGCGGGGGCTCTGGGGCCAACGTCCTGACTTTC.

The rearrangement joins TRBV20-1 to TRBJ2-7; TRBD2 aligns across 8 bases. Germline lookup yields CDR1 DFQATT and CDR2 SNEGSKA (reference sequence). V lost 4 bases to trimming and J lost 2 bases; unmatched junction nucleotides: 7. CDR3 size: 14 residues. In nucleotides, the CDR3 is TGCAGTGCTACTGACGGGAGGGCCCCCTACGAGCAGTACTTC. Encoded protein: CSATDGRAPYEQYF.

V and J are TRBV6-5 and TRBJ1-5; D is unclear. V lost 0 bases and J lost 2, with 14 bases in between. The V gene's germline CDR1 is MNHEY and CDR2 SVGAGI. There are 17 residues in the CDR3. CDR3 DNA sequence: TGTGCCAGCAGTTACTCTACCGTTTGGTCCGGCAATCAGCCCCAGCATTTT. Residues: CASSYSTVWSGNQPQHF.

This clonotype appeared many times. The chain has TRBV27 and TRBJ1-1, with D perhaps TRBD1 (5 bases). Between the trimmed V and J ends, which lost 4 bases and 4 bases, there was a span of 10 bases. The V gene's germline CDR1 is MNHEY and CDR2 SMNVEV (reference sequence). This CDR3 has 13 amino acids. The CDR3, as DNA: TGTGCCAGCAGTTCTGTGGGGGGCACTGAAGCTTTCTTT. Its translation is CASSSVGGTEAFF.

This clonotype was seen a few times. The rearrangement links TRBV6-1 to TRBJ1-2, with D possibly being TRBD1 (5 bases). Between the trimmed V and J ends, which lost 5 bases and 2 bases, there was a span of 12 bases. Germline V gene lookup returns CDR1 MNHNS and CDR2 SASEGT. The CDR3 runs to 14 residues. This chain's CDR3 is CASSTPGSNYGYTF. The CDR3 coding sequence is TGTGCCAGCAGTACCCCAGGGTCCAACTATGGCTACACCTTC.

The chain has TRBV7-2 and TRBJ2-7; TRBD2 matches 7 bases. The CDR3 sequence is 13 residues long. The V gene end was trimmed by 5 bases and the J gene end by 4 bases; junction bases not matched to a gene: 5. CDR1 is SGHTA and CDR2 is FQGNSA in the germline V gene. CDR3 sequence: CASSNRRGYEQYF. DNA of the CDR3: TGTGCCAGCAGCAATCGGCGGGGGTACGAGCAGTACTTC.

V usage is TRBV24-1 and J usage is TRBJ1-5; no reliable D call. CDR3 length: 12 residues. Germline loops: CDR1 KGHDR, CDR2 SFDVKD. The V and J ends lost 6 bases and 4 bases respectively, with 6 bases between them. DNA for the CDR3: TGTGCCACCAGTTATGGTAATCAGCCCCAGCATTTT. It codes for CATSYGNQPQHF.

V usage is TRBV7-3 and J usage is TRBJ2-3; TRBD2 matches 9 bases. J gave up 3 bases and V 8 bases, and 9 bases lay outside the gene matches. Germline-derived CDR1 and CDR2 are SGHTA and FQGTGA. The CDR3 sequence is 15 residues long. The DNA of the CDR3 is TGTGCCAGCGGTATTAGCGGGAGTGAGACAGATACGCAGTATTTT. It codes for CASGISGSETDTQYF.

This clonotype was seen ten or more times. The chain links TRBV12-3 or TRBV12-4 to TRBJ1-4; D unresolved. This CDR3 spans 15 amino acids. Trimming pared 5 bases from V and 6 bases from J, leaving 16 bases between. The CDR3: CASSPRRHTHEKLFF. As DNA, the CDR3 is TGTGCCAGCAGTCCACGCCGCCATACTCATGAAAAACTGTTTTTT.

The genes are TRBV10-3 and TRBJ2-5; D unresolved. The V end was cut by 5 bases, the J end by 4 bases, with 5 bases between. Germline-derived CDR1 and CDR2 are ENHRY and SYGVKD. This CDR3 has 11 residues. In DNA, the CDR3 is TGTGCCATCAGTAACGGAGAGACCCAGTACTTC. Translation: CAISNGETQYF.

The rearrangement links TRBV6-5 to TRBJ1-4; D gene ambiguous. The CDR3 consists of 15 residues. Germline-derived CDR1 and CDR2 are MNHEY and SVGAGI. V lost 3 bases and J 4 bases, leaving 12 bases between the germline ends. The CDR3 reads CASSYFTAGNEKLFF. The CDR3 DNA is TGTGCCAGCAGTTATTTTACGGCGGGTAATGAAAAACTGTTTTTT.

This clonotype was picked up many times. The chain couples TRBV12-3 or TRBV12-4 to TRBJ1-6; weak D call: TRBD1 (5 bases). This CDR3 is 13 amino acids long. V lost 3 bases to trimming and J lost 10 bases, with 10 bases between them. The CDR3 loop is CASSLSGDSPLHF. Written as DNA, the CDR3 is TGTGCCAGCAGTTTGTCTGGGGACTCACCCCTCCACTTT.

The CDR3 DNA is TGTGCCACGACGGCGGCGTCTGCTGGAAACACCATATATTTT. Amino acid sequence: CATTAASAGNTIYF. The chain joins TRBV6-1 to TRBJ1-3, with D unclear. The CDR3 is 14 residues long. CDR1 and CDR2 from the germline V gene are MNHNS and SASEGT. V dropped 10 bases and J dropped 2 bases, with 15 bases sitting between them.